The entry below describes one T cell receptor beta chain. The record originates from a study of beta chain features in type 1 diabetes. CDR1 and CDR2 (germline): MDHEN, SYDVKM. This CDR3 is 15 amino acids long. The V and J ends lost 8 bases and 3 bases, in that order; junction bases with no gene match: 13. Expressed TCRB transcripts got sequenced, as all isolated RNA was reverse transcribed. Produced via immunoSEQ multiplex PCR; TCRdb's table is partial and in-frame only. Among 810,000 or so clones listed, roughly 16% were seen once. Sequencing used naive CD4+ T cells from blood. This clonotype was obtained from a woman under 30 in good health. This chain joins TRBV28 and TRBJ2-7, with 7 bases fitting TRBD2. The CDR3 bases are TGTGCCAGCCAAACGACTAGCCGAGTGGGCTACGAGCAGTACTTC. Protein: CASQTTSRVGYEQYF.